This TCR beta chain was sequenced for a study of cytomegalovirus exposure and HLA in healthy donors. In the study overall: Earlier, approximately 110 million unique TCR beta sequences were recovered from around 200 million T cells by an analysis.

Study outcomes and limitations: Confirmation in vitro established that three CMV-associated chains were specific for CMV antigens. A later analysis linked around 15,000 TCR beta sequences to HLA alleles at 0.05 false discovery rate.

The sample holds a few counts of this clone. Its antigen is not known. Trimming removed 2 bases from V and 3 bases from J, with 5 bases in between. The V gene's germline CDR1 is MRHNA and CDR2 SNTAGT. The CDR3 extends over 13 amino acids. PCR employed 60 Vbeta and 13 Jbeta primers. Produced via immunoSEQ multiplex PCR; TCRdb's table is partial and in-frame only. The top ten clones hold around 1.5% of a sample with fewer than 200,000 clones, 82% of them seen once. The sequenced material came from PBMCs. The chain links TRBV6-4 to TRBJ1-5; D gene uncertain. This receptor was identified in a male donor in good health and CMV-seronegative. The CDR3 protein is CASSDRDNQPQHF. Written as DNA, the CDR3 is TGTGCCAGCAGTGACCGGGACAATCAGCCCCAGCATTTT.